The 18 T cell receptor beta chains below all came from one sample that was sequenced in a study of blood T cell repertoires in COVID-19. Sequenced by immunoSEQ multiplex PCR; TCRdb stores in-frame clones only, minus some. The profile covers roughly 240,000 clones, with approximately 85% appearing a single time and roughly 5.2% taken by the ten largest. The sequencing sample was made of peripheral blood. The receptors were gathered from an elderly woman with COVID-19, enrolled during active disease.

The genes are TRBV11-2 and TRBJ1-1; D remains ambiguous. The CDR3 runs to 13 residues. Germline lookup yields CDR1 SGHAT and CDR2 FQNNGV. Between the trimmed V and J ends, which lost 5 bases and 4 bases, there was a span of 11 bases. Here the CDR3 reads CASSRSLVTEAFF. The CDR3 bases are TGTGCCAGCAGCCGTAGCTTGGTCACTGAAGCTTTCTTT.

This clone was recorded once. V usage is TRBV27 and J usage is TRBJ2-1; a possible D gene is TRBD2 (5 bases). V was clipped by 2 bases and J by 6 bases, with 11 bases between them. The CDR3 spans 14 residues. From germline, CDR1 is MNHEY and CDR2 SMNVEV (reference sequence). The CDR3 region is CASSLTGFFNEQFF. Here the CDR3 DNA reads TGTGCCAGCAGTTTAACGGGGTTTTTCAATGAGCAGTTCTTC.

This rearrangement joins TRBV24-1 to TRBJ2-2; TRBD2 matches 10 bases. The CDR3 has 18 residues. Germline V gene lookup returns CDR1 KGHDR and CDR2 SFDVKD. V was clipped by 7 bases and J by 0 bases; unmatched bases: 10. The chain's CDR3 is CATSNKAGGLSNTGELFF. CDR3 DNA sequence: TGTGCCACCAGCAATAAAGCGGGGGGGCTTTCGAACACCGGGGAGCTGTTTTTT.

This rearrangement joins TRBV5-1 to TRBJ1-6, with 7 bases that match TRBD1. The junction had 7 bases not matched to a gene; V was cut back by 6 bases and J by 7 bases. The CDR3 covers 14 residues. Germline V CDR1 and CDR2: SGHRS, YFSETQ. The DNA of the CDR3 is TGCGCCAGCAACCCCGGGACAGAGAATTCACCCCTCCACTTT. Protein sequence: CASNPGTENSPLHF.

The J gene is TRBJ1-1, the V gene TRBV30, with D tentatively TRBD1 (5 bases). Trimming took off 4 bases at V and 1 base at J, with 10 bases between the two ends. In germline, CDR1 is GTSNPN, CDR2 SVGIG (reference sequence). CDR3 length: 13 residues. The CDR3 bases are TGTGCCTGGATCTGGGGGGGGAACACTGAAGCTTTCTTT. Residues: CAWIWGGNTEAFF.

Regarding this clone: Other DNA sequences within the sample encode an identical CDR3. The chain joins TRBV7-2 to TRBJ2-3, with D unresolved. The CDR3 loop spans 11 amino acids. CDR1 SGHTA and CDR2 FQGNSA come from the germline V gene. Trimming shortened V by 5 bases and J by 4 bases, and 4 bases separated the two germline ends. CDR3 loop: CASSLSDTQYF. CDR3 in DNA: TGTGCCAGCAGCCTTTCAGATACGCAGTATTTT.

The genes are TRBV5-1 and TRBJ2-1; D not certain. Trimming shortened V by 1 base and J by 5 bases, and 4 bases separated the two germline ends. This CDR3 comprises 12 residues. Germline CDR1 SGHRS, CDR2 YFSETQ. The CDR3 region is CASSLSDNEQFF. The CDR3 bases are TGCGCCAGCAGCTTGTCAGACAATGAGCAGTTCTTC.

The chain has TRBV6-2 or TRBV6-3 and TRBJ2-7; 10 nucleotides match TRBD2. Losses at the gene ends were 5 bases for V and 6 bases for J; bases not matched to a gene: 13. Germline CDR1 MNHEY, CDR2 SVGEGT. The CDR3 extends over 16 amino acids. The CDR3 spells CASSRPPLAGAGEQYV. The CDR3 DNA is TGTGCCAGCAGTCGCCCCCCCCTAGCGGGGGCTGGCGAGCAGTACGTC.

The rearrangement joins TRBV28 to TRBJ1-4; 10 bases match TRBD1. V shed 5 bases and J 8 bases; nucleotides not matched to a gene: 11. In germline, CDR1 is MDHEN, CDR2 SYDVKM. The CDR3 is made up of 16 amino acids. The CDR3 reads CASSAGGTGVGEKLFF. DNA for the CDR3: TGTGCCAGCAGTGCGGGGGGGACAGGGGTGGGCGAAAAACTGTTTTTT.

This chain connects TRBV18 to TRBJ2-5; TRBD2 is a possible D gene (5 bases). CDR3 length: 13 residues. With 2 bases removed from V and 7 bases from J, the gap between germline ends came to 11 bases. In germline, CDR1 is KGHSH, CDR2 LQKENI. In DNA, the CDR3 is TGTGCCAGCTCACCAGAGGCTGGAGGGACCCAGTACTTC. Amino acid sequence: CASSPEAGGTQYF.

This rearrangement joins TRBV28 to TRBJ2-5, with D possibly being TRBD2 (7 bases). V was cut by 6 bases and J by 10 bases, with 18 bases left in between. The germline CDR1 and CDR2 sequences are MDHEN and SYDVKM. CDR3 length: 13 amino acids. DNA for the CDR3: TGTGCCAGCAGCCAAGGGGGGGCCGGTGGCCAGTACTTC. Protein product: CASSQGGAGGQYF.

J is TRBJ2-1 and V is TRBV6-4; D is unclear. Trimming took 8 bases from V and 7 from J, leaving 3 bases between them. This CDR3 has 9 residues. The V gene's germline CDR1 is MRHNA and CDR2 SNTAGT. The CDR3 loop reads CASRNEQFF. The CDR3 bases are TGTGCCAGCCGGAATGAGCAGTTCTTC.

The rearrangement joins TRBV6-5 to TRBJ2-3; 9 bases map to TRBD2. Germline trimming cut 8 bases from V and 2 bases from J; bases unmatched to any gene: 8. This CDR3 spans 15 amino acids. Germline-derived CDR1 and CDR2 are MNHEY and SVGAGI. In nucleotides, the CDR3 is TGTGCCAGCGCGACGCGGGGGGGCACCACAGATACGCAGTATTTT. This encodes CASATRGGTTDTQYF.

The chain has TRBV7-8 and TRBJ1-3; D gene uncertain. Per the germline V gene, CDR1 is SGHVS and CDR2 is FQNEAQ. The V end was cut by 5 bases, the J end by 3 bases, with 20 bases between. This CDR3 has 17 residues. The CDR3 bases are TGTGCCAGCAGCGTACCCCCCCCCGGGAAATATGGAAACACCATATATTTT. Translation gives CASSVPPPGKYGNTIYF.

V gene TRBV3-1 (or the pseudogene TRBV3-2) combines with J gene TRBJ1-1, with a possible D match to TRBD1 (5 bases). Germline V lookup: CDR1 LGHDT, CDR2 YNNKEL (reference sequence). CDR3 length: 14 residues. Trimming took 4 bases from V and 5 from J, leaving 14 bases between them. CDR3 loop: CASSPFGAGTEAFF. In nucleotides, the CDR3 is TGTGCCAGCAGCCCTTTCGGGGCGGGGACTGAAGCTTTCTTT.

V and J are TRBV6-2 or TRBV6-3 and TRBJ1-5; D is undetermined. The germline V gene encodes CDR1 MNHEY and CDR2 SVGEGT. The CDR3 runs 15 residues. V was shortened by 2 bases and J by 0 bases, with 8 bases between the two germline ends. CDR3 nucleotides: TGTGCCAGCAGTTACAAACAGATTAGCAATCAGCCCCAGCATTTT. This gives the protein CASSYKQISNQPQHF.

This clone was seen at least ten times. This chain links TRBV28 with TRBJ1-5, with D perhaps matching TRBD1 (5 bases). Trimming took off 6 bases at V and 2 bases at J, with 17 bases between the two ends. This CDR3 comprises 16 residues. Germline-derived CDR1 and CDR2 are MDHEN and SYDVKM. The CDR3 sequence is CASRPTAGVGNQPQHF. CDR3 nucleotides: TGTGCCAGCAGACCGACAGCGGGTGTCGGCAATCAGCCCCAGCATTTT.

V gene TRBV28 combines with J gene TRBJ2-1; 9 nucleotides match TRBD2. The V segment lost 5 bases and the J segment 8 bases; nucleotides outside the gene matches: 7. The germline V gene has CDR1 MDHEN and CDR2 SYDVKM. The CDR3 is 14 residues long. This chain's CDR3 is CASSTSGGPDEQFF. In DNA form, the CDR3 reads TGTGCCAGCAGTACGAGCGGGGGGCCGGATGAGCAGTTCTTC.